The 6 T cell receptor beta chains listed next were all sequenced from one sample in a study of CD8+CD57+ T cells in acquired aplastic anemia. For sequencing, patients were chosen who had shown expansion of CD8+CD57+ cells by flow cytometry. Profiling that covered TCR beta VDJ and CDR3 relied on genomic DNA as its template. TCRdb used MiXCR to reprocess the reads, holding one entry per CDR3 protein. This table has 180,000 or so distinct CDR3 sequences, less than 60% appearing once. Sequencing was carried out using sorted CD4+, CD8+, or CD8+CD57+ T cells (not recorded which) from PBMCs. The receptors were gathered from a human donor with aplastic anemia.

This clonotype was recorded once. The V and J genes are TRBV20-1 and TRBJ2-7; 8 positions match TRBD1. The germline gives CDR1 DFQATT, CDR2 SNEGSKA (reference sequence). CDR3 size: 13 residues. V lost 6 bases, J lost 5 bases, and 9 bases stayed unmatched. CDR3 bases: TGCAGTGCAAAAGACAGGGGTGACCACGAGCAGTACTTC. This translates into CSAKDRGDHEQYF.

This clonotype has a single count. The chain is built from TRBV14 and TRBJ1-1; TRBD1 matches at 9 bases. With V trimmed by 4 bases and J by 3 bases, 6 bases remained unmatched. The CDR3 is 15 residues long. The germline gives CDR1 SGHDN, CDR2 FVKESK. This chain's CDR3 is CASSPNGQGYTEAFF. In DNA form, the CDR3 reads TGTGCCAGCAGCCCAAACGGACAGGGGTACACTGAAGCTTTCTTT.

CDR3: CASSERAGGLPEQYF. The CDR3 DNA is TGTGCCAGCAGTGAACGAGCGGGAGGGCTTCCGGAGCAGTACTTC. This rearrangement joins TRBV25-1 to TRBJ2-7; 10 nucleotides match TRBD2. With 2 bases clipped from V and 7 bases from J, the junction kept 8 bases outside the gene matches. CDR1 MGHDK and CDR2 SYGVNS come from the germline V gene. This CDR3 has 15 amino acids.

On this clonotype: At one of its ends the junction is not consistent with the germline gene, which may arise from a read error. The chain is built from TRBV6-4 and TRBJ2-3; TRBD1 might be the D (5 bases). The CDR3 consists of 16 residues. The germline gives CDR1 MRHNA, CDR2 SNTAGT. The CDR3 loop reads CASRDLTALITDTQYF. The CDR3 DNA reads TGTGCCAGCAGAGACTTGACAGCCCTTATCACAGATACGCAGTATTTT.

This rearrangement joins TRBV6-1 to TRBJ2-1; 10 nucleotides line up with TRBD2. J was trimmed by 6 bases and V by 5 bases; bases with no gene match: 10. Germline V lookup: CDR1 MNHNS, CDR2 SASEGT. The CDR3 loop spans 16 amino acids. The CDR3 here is CASSPAGSGRGNEQFF. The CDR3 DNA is TGTGCCAGCAGTCCGGCGGGCAGCGGGAGGGGCAATGAGCAGTTCTTC.

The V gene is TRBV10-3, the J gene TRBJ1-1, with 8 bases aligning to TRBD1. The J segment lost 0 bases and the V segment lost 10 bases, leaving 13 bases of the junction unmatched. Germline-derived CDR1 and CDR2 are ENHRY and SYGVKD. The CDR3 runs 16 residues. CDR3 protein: CATLTEGTGMNTEAFF. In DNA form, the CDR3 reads TGTGCCACCCTCACTGAGGGGACAGGCATGAACACTGAAGCTTTCTTT.